This T cell receptor beta chain derives from a study of T cell repertoires in cytomegalovirus infection. Study-wide findings and caveats: Ex vivo, HLA-C-restricted CMV-specific TCR beta clonotypes prevailed over the rest of the response.

TCRdb passed the reads through MiXCR, listing each CDR3 protein once. The sample records about 160,000 distinct CDR3 sequences, 15% to 20% being singletons. The germline V and J ends were trimmed by 1 base and 2 bases, with 15 bases remaining between them. This CDR3 has 17 amino acids. Germline V gene sequence: CDR1 MGHDK, CDR2 SYGVNS. Concerning this clonotype itself: Its target is not known.

The source is a human donor in good health (CMV status not recorded). Some clones in this sample may be carry-over from other donors' samples. Source material: CD8+ T cells from PBMCs. J is TRBJ1-3 and V is TRBV25-1; the D is unclear. The CDR3 loop reads CASSEFNQIGPGNTIYF. The CDR3 DNA reads as TGTGCCAGCAGTGAATTTAACCAGATTGGGCCTGGAAACACCATATATTTT.